Below are 21 T cell receptor beta chains sequenced from a single sample in a study of human T cells and chemical hapten exposure. Time point indicated: patch test 2, 6 weeks after DPC sensitization. Treatment: therapeutic diphenylcyclopropenone sensitization with weekly scalp DPC. Each CDR3 protein gets one entry after TCRdb re-called the RACE reads with MiXCR. The sample gives approximately 90,000 distinct CDR3 sequences, approximately 10% of which show up once; less than 2.5% is in the top ten. The sequenced sample was whole blood, obtained in connection with sensitization to the hapten diphenylcyclopropenone (DPC). The source is a man aged 40-49 years with alopecia areata. Some clones in this sample may be carry-over from other donors' samples.

This clonotype turned up a few times. The chain carries TRBV6-5 and TRBJ2-6, with TRBD1 as a possible D gene (6 bases). The V gene lost 8 bases and the J gene lost 4 bases, with 18 bases spanning the gap. Germline CDR1 MNHEY, CDR2 SVGAGI. This CDR3 spans 16 amino acids. CDR3 nucleotides: TGTGCCAGCGGTCGACTACAGGGTCCCGGGGCCAACGTCCTGACTTTC. Protein sequence: CASGRLQGPGANVLTF.

This rearrangement joins TRBV7-8 to TRBJ1-1; maybe TRBD1 (5 bases). Germline CDR1 and CDR2: SGHVS and FQNEAQ. Deletions cut 1 base from V and 5 bases from J, with 14 bases between. This CDR3 has 15 amino acids. DNA of the CDR3: TGTGCCAGCAGCTTAGTGGGGGGTCTTGGGACTGAAGCTTTCTTT. Protein sequence: CASSLVGGLGTEAFF.

The gene calls are TRBV29-1 and TRBJ2-3, with a weak D call TRBD2 (6 bases). The V gene lost 3 bases and the J gene lost 2 bases, with 18 bases spanning the gap. Germline V gene lookup returns CDR1 SQVTM and CDR2 ANQGSEA. This CDR3 is built from 16 residues. The CDR3 DNA sequence: TGCAGCGTTGATGGGAGGTTGCGGGGTACCACAGATACGCAGTATTTT. Its protein product is CSVDGRLRGTTDTQYF.

V usage is TRBV4-3 and J usage is TRBJ2-7; 12 nucleotides match TRBD2. Germline trimming cut 2 bases from V and 3 bases from J; bases unmatched to any gene: 5. The CDR3 consists of 16 residues. Germline V gene sequence: CDR1 LGHNA, CDR2 YSLEER. CDR3 nucleotide sequence: TGCGCCAGCAGCCAAACCGCGACTAGCGGGAGCTACGAGCAGTACTTC. This translates into CASSQTATSGSYEQYF.

This clonotype has only a few counts. The chain carries TRBV5-1 and TRBJ2-1; D is undetermined. This CDR3 comprises 14 residues. Trimming took 0 bases from V and 5 from J, leaving 9 bases between them. Germline V gives CDR1 SGHRS, CDR2 YFSETQ. The CDR3 is CASSLGLLDNEQFF. CDR3 sequence (DNA): TGCGCCAGCAGCTTGGGCTTATTGGACAATGAGCAGTTCTTC.

The table lists this clonotype with a few counts. The chain recombines TRBV9 with TRBJ2-2; D is perhaps TRBD1 (6 bases). The germline gives CDR1 SGDLS, CDR2 YYNGEE. The CDR3 totals 16 residues. Deletions cut 4 bases from V and 2 bases from J, with 15 bases between. The CDR3 sequence: CASSPSQGRNTGELFF. The DNA for the CDR3 is TGTGCCAGCAGCCCCTCACAGGGAAGAAACACCGGGGAGCTGTTTTTT.

This clonotype was counted many times. The chain is built from TRBV6-1 and TRBJ1-5; D is uncertain. Germline loops: CDR1 MNHNS, CDR2 SASEGT. This CDR3 spans 14 amino acids. V lost 7 bases and J lost 0, with 10 bases in between. Here the CDR3 DNA reads TGTGCCAGCACGACGGCGGATAGCAATCAGCCCCAGCATTTT. Its translation is CASTTADSNQPQHF.

This clonotype has just a few counts. J is TRBJ2-7 and V is TRBV6-6; D gene uncertain. Germline V lookup: CDR1 MNHNY, CDR2 SVGAGI (reference sequence). V lost 6 bases and J lost 3, with 12 bases in between. The CDR3 contains 13 residues. The CDR3: CASSQIWGYEQYV. The CDR3 DNA sequence: TGTGCCAGCAGCCAAATCTGGGGCTACGAGCAGTACGTC.

This clonotype is a singleton in its sample. The chain employs TRBV19 and TRBJ2-3; 9 bases map to TRBD1. Germline lookup yields CDR1 LNHDA and CDR2 SQIVND (reference sequence). V gave up 3 bases and J gave up 6 bases; unmatched junction bases: 7. The CDR3 spans 15 residues. The CDR3 nucleotides are TGTGCCAGTAGTATCCAACAGGGGGCTCGGGATACGCAGTATTTT. Protein: CASSIQQGARDTQYF.

This clonotype was observed a handful of times. The chain links TRBV6-2 or TRBV6-3 to TRBJ2-7, with TRBD1 matching 8 bases. Germline V lookup: CDR1 MNHEY, CDR2 SVGEGT. CDR3 length equals 12 residues. The trim removed 6 bases at V and 6 bases at J, leaving 4 bases unmatched. CDR3 bases: TGTGCCAGCAGAACAACAGGGGGCGAGCAGTACGTC. It yields the protein CASRTTGGEQYV.

This clonotype was seen many times. The chain is built from TRBV27 and TRBJ2-7; 9 bases fit TRBD2. Germline assignment: CDR1 MNHEY and CDR2 SMNVEV (reference sequence). V lost 6 bases and J lost 0; bases outside the gene matches: 0. This CDR3 has 13 amino acids. CDR3 protein: CASRLAGSYEQYF. The CDR3 DNA reads TGTGCCAGCAGACTAGCGGGCTCCTACGAGCAGTACTTC.

There are a few counts of this clonotype. This sequence joins TRBV12-3 or TRBV12-4 and TRBJ2-5; 9 nucleotides align to TRBD2. After removal of 3 bases from V and 5 bases from J, the junction contained 7 bases not matched to a gene. The CDR3 spans 15 residues. The DNA for the CDR3 is TGTGCCAGCAGTTTGCCGGCGGGAGGGCCGGAGACCCAGTACTTC. The encoded protein is CASSLPAGGPETQYF.

The chain employs TRBV5-1 and TRBJ2-1; D gene ambiguous. This CDR3 has 14 residues. V was shortened by 0 bases and J by 8 bases, with 12 bases between the two germline ends. CDR1 is SGHRS, CDR2 YFSETQ, per germline. The CDR3 nucleotides are TGCGCCAGCAGCTTGGCGGTTCTGGAAGATGAGCAGTTCTTC. Residues: CASSLAVLEDEQFF.

This clonotype was seen only a few times. This sequence joins TRBV7-2 and TRBJ2-7, with a weak D call TRBD2 (5 bases). The CDR3 covers 15 residues. From germline, CDR1 is SGHTA and CDR2 FQGNSA. V was pared by 1 base and J by 0 bases, with 10 bases between. The CDR3 coding sequence is TGTGCCAGCAGCTTAGAGGACTGGAGCTCCTACGAGCAGTACTTC. Protein: CASSLEDWSSYEQYF. The variable domain in full, completed from reference TRBV7-2 and TRBJ2-7, reads GAGVSQSPSNKVTEKGKDVELRCDPISGHTALYWYRQSLGQGLEFLIYFQGNSAPDKSGLPSDRFSAERTGGSVSTLTIQRTQQEDSAVYLCASSLEDWSSYEQYFGPGTRLTVT.

This clonotype has at least ten counts. V gene TRBV5-1 combines with J gene TRBJ1-1; 7 nucleotides line up with TRBD1. The J segment lost 1 base and the V segment lost 2 bases, leaving 2 bases of the junction unmatched. The V gene's germline CDR1 is SGHRS and CDR2 YFSETQ. The CDR3 is 14 residues long. CDR3 residues: CASSLAGGNTEAFF. The CDR3 DNA follows: TGCGCCAGCAGCTTAGCAGGGGGGAACACTGAAGCTTTCTTT. Filled out from reference TRBV5-1 and TRBJ1-1, the complete variable domain reads KAGVTQTPRYLIKTRGQQVTLSCSPISGHRSVSWYQQTPGQGLQFLFEYFSETQRNKGNFPGRFSGRQFSNSRSEMNVSTLELGDSALYLCASSLAGGNTEAFFGQGTRLTVV.

In this sample, this clonotype turned up a few times. The chain has TRBV3-1 and TRBJ2-7; 9 bases are shared with TRBD1. Trimming removed 4 bases from V and 5 bases from J; junction bases left unmatched: 9. CDR3 length equals 15 residues. Per germline, CDR1 LGHDT and CDR2 YNNKEL (reference sequence). The CDR3 region has the DNA TGTGCCAGCAGCCGAGCCGGGACAGGGTACGACGAGCAGTACTTC. This codes for CASSRAGTGYDEQYF.

This clonotype came up a few times. This rearrangement joins TRBV27 to TRBJ2-1; 12 bases match TRBD2. The trim removed 2 bases at V and 6 bases at J, leaving 8 bases unmatched. This CDR3 has 17 residues. In germline, CDR1 is MNHEY, CDR2 SMNVEV (reference sequence). The CDR3 reads CASSLEKGLAGPNEQFF. In DNA form, the CDR3 reads TGTGCCAGCAGTTTAGAAAAGGGACTAGCGGGCCCCAATGAGCAGTTCTTC.

The rearrangement uses TRBV24-1 and TRBJ2-2; 13 bases align to TRBD2. V was clipped by 3 bases and J by 4 bases; unmatched bases: 13. The CDR3 runs 20 residues. Germline V lookup: CDR1 KGHDR, CDR2 SFDVKD. The DNA of the CDR3 is TGTGCCACCAGTGATAACTCGGGACTAGCGGGAAAGGGACGCACCGGGGAGCTGTTTTTT. Its translation: CATSDNSGLAGKGRTGELFF.

This clonotype occurred many times. V gene TRBV29-1 combines with J gene TRBJ2-1; 10 bases are a match to TRBD1. The CDR3 runs 16 residues. Germline CDR1 reads SQVTM; CDR2 reads ANQGSEA. Unmatched junction bases numbered 10, after V lost 0 bases and J lost 8 bases. CDR3 amino acids: CSVEDPSRQGADEQFF. In nucleotides, the CDR3 is TGCAGCGTTGAAGATCCCTCGCGACAGGGGGCAGATGAGCAGTTCTTC.

In its sample, this clonotype was seen many times. The rearrangement uses TRBV4-2 and TRBJ1-1, with 9 bases lining up with TRBD1. The CDR3 is made up of 15 amino acids. CDR1 LGHNA and CDR2 YNFKEQ come from the germline V gene. J gave up 6 bases and V 2 bases, and 7 bases lay outside the gene matches. This CDR3 is CASSQRGQGSPEAFF. The CDR3 nucleotides are TGTGCCAGCAGCCAAAGGGGACAGGGAAGCCCTGAAGCTTTCTTT.

This clonotype has only a few counts. V gene TRBV7-9 combines with J gene TRBJ2-1; TRBD2 matches 9 bases. Germline trimming cut 5 bases from V and 7 bases from J; bases unmatched to any gene: 12. The CDR3 length is 16 residues. CDR1 and CDR2 (germline): SEHNR, FQNEAQ (reference sequence). CDR3: CASSATSGLSVNEQFF. DNA for the CDR3: TGTGCCAGCAGCGCCACTAGCGGGTTATCGGTGAATGAGCAGTTCTTC.